The rows below give T cell receptor beta chains drawn from one sample of a study of graft-versus-host responses after intestinal transplantation. Antigen specificity for these receptors is unknown. Produced via immunoSEQ multiplex PCR; TCRdb's table is partial and in-frame only. Of tens of thousands of clones listed, 90% to 95% were seen once; the top ten hold around 0.51%. The input for sequencing was unstimulated CD8+ T cells sorted from spleen or lymph node cells, taken before intestinal transplant. These receptors originate from a human donor who received an intestinal transplant. The CDR3 runs from the conserved cysteine through the conserved F or W. A D gene is named only where the DNA matches it firmly. Not all rows give a size; the values are once, few, many and, for expanded clones, a class.

NA	NA	14	TRBV6-5	TRBJ1-2	CASSLIEPFYGYTF	TGTGCCAGCAGTTTAATTGAACCTTTCTATGGCTACACCTTC
NA	NA	19	TRBV5-1	TRBJ2-3	CASSLNPQGVGVSTDTQYF	TGCGCCAGCAGCTTGAACCCACAGGGAGTAGGAGTTAGCACAGATACGCAGTATTTT
TRBD2	NA	16	TRBV4-2	TRBJ2-1	CASSPLSGRVNNEQFF	TGTGCCAGCAGCCCCCTAAGCGGGAGGGTCAACAATGAGCAGTTCTTC
TRBD2	NA	15	TRBV5-1	TRBJ2-3	CASSLSRGVTDTQYF	TGCGCCAGCAGCCTGTCTCGGGGGGTAACAGATACGCAGTATTTT
NA	NA	13	TRBV13	TRBJ1-1	CASSDQLNTEAFF	TGTGCCAGCAGCGATCAATTGAACACTGAAGCTTTCTTT
NA	NA	14	TRBV27	TRBJ1-3	CASSLGGSGNTIYF	TGTGCCAGCAGTCTCGGGGGATCTGGAAACACCATATATTTT
NA	NA	14	TRBV6-6	TRBJ2-1	CASRPARELPEQFF	TGTGCCAGCAGACCAGCTCGGGAGTTGCCTGAGCAGTTCTTC
TRBD1	NA	16	TRBV4-1	TRBJ2-5	CASSQDGTGYQETQYF	TGCGCCAGCAGCCAAGATGGGACAGGGTACCAAGAGACCCAGTACTTC
TRBD1	NA	13	TRBV27	TRBJ2-7	CASSPSGGYEQYF	TGTGCCAGCAGCCCATCAGGGGGCTACGAGCAGTACTTC
NA	NA	13	TRBV6-5	TRBJ2-1	CASSVGDYNEQFF	TGTGCCAGCAGTGTGGGGGACTACAATGAGCAGTTCTTC
TRBD1	NA	16	TRBV29-1	TRBJ2-7	CSVEDLDRGGSREQYF	TGCAGCGTTGAAGATCTCGACAGGGGAGGTTCGCGCGAGCAGTACTTC
TRBD1	NA	16	TRBV9	TRBJ1-1	CASSVGGTEMNTEAFF	TGTGCCAGCAGCGTAGGGGGGACAGAGATGAACACTGAAGCTTTCTTT
NA	NA	14	TRBV27	TRBJ2-1	CASSPYAVVAEQFF	TGTGCCAGCAGTCCGTACGCAGTAGTGGCTGAGCAGTTCTTC
NA	NA	11	TRBV5-1	TRBJ2-7	CASGEGYEQYF	TGCGCCAGCGGGGAAGGGTACGAGCAGTACTTC
NA	NA	13	TRBV6-6	TRBJ2-1	CASSYYGTNEQFF	TGTGCCAGCAGTTACTACGGGACTAATGAGCAGTTCTTC
NA	NA	15	TRBV27	TRBJ2-3	CASSLGLLQGDTQYF	TGTGCCAGCAGTTTGGGCTTACTGCAGGGGGATACGCAGTATTTT
TRBD1	NA	14	TRBV28	TRBJ1-5	CASSLTGTEQPQHF	TGTGCCAGCAGTTTAACTGGGACAGAACAGCCCCAGCATTTT
NA	NA	14	TRBV9	TRBJ2-5	CASSVGSGRETQYF	TGTGCCAGCAGCGTAGGGTCGGGGAGAGAGACCCAGTACTTC
NA	NA	15	TRBV7-8	TRBJ1-5	CASSLGPNSNQPQHF	TGTGCCAGCAGCTTGGGTCCCAATAGCAATCAGCCTCAGCATTTT
NA	NA	15	TRBV7-2	TRBJ2-1	CASSYLGTANNEQFF	TGTGCCAGCAGCTACCTTGGGACGGCGAACAATGAGCAGTTCTTC
NA	NA	15	TRBV28	TRBJ1-1	CASSLVIQGGTEAFF	TGTGCCAGCAGTTTGGTGATACAGGGAGGCACTGAAGCTTTCTTT
TRBD2	NA	18	TRBV11-2	TRBJ2-3	CASSLAPMSGVATDTQYF	TGTGCCAGCAGCTTAGCCCCCATGAGCGGGGTCGCCACAGATACGCAGTATTTT
TRBD1	NA	14	TRBV27	TRBJ2-7	CASRARDRVHEQYF	TGTGCCAGCAGAGCCCGGGACAGGGTCCACGAGCAGTACTTC
TRBD2	NA	14	TRBV27	TRBJ2-5	CASSLGTSGEAQYF	TGTGCCAGCAGTCTTGGGACTAGCGGGGAGGCCCAGTACTTC
NA	NA	16	TRBV13	TRBJ1-1	CASSLAPGGPNTEAFF	TGTGCCAGCAGCTTAGCTCCGGGAGGGCCGAACACTGAAGCTTTCTTT
NA	NA	16	TRBV5-6	TRBJ2-1	CASSLRLSQLYNEQFF	TGTGCCAGCAGCCTGAGACTGTCCCAACTCTACAATGAGCAGTTCTTC
NA	NA	17	TRBV9	TRBJ1-2	CASSGGGGLTHNYGYTF	TGTGCCAGCAGCGGAGGGGGGGGACTAACCCATAACTATGGCTACACCTTC
NA	NA	16	TRBV28	TRBJ2-5	CASSHAKLDWQETQYF	TGTGCCAGCAGCCATGCAAAATTAGACTGGCAAGAGACCCAGTACTTC
NA	once	15	TRBV11-2	TRBJ1-4	CASSLAPGLQEKLFF	TGTGCCAGCAGCTTAGCTCCTGGGCTTCAAGAAAAACTGTTTTTT
NA	once	14	TRBV6-5	TRBJ1-5	CASSLGGGNQPQHF	TGTGCCAGCAGTTTGGGGGGGGGCAATCAGCCCCAGCATTTT
NA	NA	12	TRBV19	TRBJ1-1	CASSTQGTEAFF	TGTGCCAGTAGTACACAGGGAACTGAAGCTTTCTTT
TRBD2	once	12	TRBV29-1	TRBJ2-1	CSVQREGGEQFF	TGCAGCGTCCAGCGGGAGGGCGGTGAGCAGTTCTTC
NA	NA	12	TRBV29-1	TRBJ2-7	CSVILPPYEQYF	TGCAGCGTTATACTCCCACCCTACGAGCAGTACTTC
NA	NA	15	TRBV4-1	TRBJ1-6	CASSQGTGRNSPLHF	TGCGCCAGCAGCCAAGGGACGGGTAGGAATTCACCCCTCCACTTT
NA	NA	17	TRBV6-1	TRBJ2-7	CASSESIPWPRSYEQYF	TGTGCCAGCAGTGAGTCCATCCCCTGGCCCCGCTCCTACGAGCAGTACTTC
NA	NA	12	TRBV2	TRBJ2-7	CASSDRDDEQYF	TGTGCCAGCAGTGACAGGGACGACGAGCAGTACTTC
NA	NA	13	TRBV28	TRBJ2-7	CASSGTSSYEQYF	TGTGCCAGCAGCGGGACTTCCTCCTACGAGCAGTACTTC
NA	NA	15	TRBV30	TRBJ1-4	CAWSPMEGTNEKLFF	TGTGCCTGGAGTCCTATGGAGGGAACTAATGAAAAACTGTTTTTT
NA	NA	14	TRBV5-6	TRBJ2-6	CASSLGAGANVLTF	TGTGCCAGCAGCTTGGGGGCTGGGGCCAACGTCCTGACTTTC
NA	NA	11	TRBV6-1	TRBJ1-1	CASGGSTEAFF	TGTGCCAGCGGCGGGAGCACTGAAGCTTTCTTT
NA	NA	15	TRBV15	TRBJ2-5	CATSRDRDSVETQYF	TGTGCCACCAGCAGAGATAGGGATAGCGTGGAGACCCAGTACTTC
TRBD1	NA	17	TRBV18	TRBJ2-7	CASPPSPSQGTPYEQYF	TGTGCCAGCCCACCGAGCCCTTCACAGGGGACCCCCTACGAGCAGTACTTC
NA	NA	11	TRBV19	TRBJ1-1	CASSIWGRAFF	TGTGCCAGTAGTATATGGGGACGGGCTTTCTTT
TRBD2	once	15	TRBV5-1	TRBJ2-1	CASRFGLAGGNEQFF	TGCGCCAGCAGATTCGGACTAGCGGGGGGGAATGAGCAGTTCTTC
NA	once	13	TRBV15	TRBJ1-1	CATSREANTEAFF	TGTGCCACCAGCAGAGAGGCGAACACTGAAGCTTTCTTT
TRBD2	NA	14	TRBV9	TRBJ2-3	CASSVSGRADTQYF	TGTGCCAGCAGCGTAAGTGGGAGGGCAGATACGCAGTATTTT
NA	NA	16	TRBV7-9	TRBJ1-2	CASSLELGGESVSYTF	TGTGCCAGCAGCTTAGAGTTGGGGGGCGAGTCTGTGAGCTACACCTTC
TRBD2	NA	18	TRBV19	TRBJ2-1	CASSLTSGRWGSYNEQFF	TGTGCCAGTAGTCTGACTAGCGGGAGGTGGGGCTCCTACAATGAGCAGTTCTTC
TRBD2	NA	14	TRBV6-6	TRBJ2-1	CASSSSGWGNEQFF	TGTGCCAGCAGTTCTAGCGGGTGGGGCAATGAGCAGTTCTTC